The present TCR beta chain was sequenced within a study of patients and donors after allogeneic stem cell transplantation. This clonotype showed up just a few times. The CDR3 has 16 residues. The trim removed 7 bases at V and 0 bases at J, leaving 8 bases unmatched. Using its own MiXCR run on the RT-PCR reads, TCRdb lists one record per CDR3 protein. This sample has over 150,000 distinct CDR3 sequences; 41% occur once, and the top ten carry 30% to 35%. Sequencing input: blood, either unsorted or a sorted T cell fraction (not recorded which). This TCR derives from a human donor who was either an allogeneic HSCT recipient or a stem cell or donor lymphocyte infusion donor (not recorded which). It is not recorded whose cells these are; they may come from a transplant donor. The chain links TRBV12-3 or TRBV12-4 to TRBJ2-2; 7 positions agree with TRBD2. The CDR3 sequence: CASTSGGLTNTGELFF. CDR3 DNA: TGTGCCAGCACCTCGGGGGGTTTAACGAACACCGGGGAGCTGTTTTTT.